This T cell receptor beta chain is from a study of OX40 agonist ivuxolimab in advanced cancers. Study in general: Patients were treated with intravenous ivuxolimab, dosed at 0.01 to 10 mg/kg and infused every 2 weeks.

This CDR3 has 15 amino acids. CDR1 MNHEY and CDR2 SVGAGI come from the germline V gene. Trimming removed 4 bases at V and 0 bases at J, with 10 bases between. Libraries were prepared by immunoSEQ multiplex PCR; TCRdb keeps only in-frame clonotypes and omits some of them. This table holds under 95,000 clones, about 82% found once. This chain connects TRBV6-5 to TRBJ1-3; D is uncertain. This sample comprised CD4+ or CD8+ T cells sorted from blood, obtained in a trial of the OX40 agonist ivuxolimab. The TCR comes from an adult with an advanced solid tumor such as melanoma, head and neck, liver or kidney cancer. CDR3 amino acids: CASSSSSFSGNTIYF. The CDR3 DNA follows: TGTGCCAGCAGTTCCAGCAGTTTCTCTGGAAACACCATATATTTT.